The 11 T cell receptor beta chains listed next were all sequenced from one sample in a study of T-cell reconstitution after alpha-beta-depleted transplantation in children. Unique molecular identifiers tagged the TCRbeta library. TCRdb used MiXCR to reprocess the PCR reads, holding one entry per CDR3 protein. The sample contains 90,000 to 100,000 distinct CDR3 sequences, 10% to 15% of which appear only once. The sample here was PBMCs from the stem cell graft donor, taken from the stem cell graft. The source of these receptors is a human donor who donated a stem cell graft to a child with inherited bone marrow failure.

This clonotype occurred many times. This chain links TRBV20-1 with TRBJ2-1; D unclear. CDR1 DFQATT and CDR2 SNEGSKA come from the germline V gene (reference sequence). With 6 bases removed from V and 3 bases from J, the gap between germline ends came to 6 bases. The CDR3 spans 11 residues. The CDR3 here is CSAWGYNEQFF. In DNA, the CDR3 is TGCAGTGCCTGGGGCTACAATGAGCAGTTCTTC.

This clonotype came up many times. The CDR3 DNA is TGCAGTGCTCGAGCCGGGACGGAGGGTATAGGCTACACCTTC. Protein: CSARAGTEGIGYTF. This rearrangement joins TRBV20-1 to TRBJ1-2, with D tentatively TRBD1 (5 bases). The V end lost 5 bases, the J end lost 8 bases, and 21 bases lay between the germline ends. The CDR3 loop spans 14 amino acids. In germline, CDR1 is DFQATT, CDR2 SNEGSKA (reference sequence).

Many counts were recorded for this clonotype. V usage is TRBV24-1 and J usage is TRBJ1-1; 9 nucleotides match TRBD1. The J segment lost 5 bases and the V segment lost 4 bases, leaving 1 base of the junction unmatched. Germline loops: CDR1 KGHDR, CDR2 SFDVKD. This CDR3 is built from 13 residues. CDR3 coding DNA: TGTGCCACCAGTGAGGGACAGGGAACTGAAGCTTTCTTT. This encodes CATSEGQGTEAFF.

This clonotype was picked up many times. CDR3 nucleotide sequence: TGTGCCAGCAGCCAACCCGGGAGGAACACTGAAGCTTTCTTT. This codes for CASSQPGRNTEAFF. This sequence joins TRBV3-1 and TRBJ1-1, with unresolved D. V gave up 2 bases and J gave up 1 base, with 8 bases separating them. This CDR3 spans 14 amino acids. Germline values: CDR1 LGHDT, CDR2 YNNKEL (reference sequence).

The V gene is TRBV7-9, the J gene TRBJ2-7; D is unresolved. Per the germline V gene, CDR1 is SEHNR and CDR2 is FQNEAQ (reference sequence). With 5 bases removed from V and 2 bases from J, the gap between germline ends came to 10 bases. CDR3 length equals 13 residues. The CDR3 sequence: CASSSISAYEQYF. In DNA form, the CDR3 reads TGTGCCAGCAGCAGTATCAGCGCCTACGAGCAGTACTTC.

This clonotype was counted ten times or more. The chain links TRBV7-9 to TRBJ2-1; no clear D gene. V dropped 4 bases and J dropped 8 bases, with 9 bases sitting between them. The CDR3 has 12 amino acids. Germline V gene sequence: CDR1 SEHNR, CDR2 FQNEAQ (reference sequence). The CDR3 nucleotides are TGTGCCAGCAGCTCCCTCAACCATGAGCAGTTCTTC. Translated: CASSSLNHEQFF.

At least ten counts were recorded for this clonotype. V is TRBV5-1 and J is TRBJ1-1, with 8 positions matching TRBD1. The germline V gene encodes CDR1 SGHRS and CDR2 YFSETQ. V lost 4 bases and J lost 5; bases outside the gene matches: 13. The CDR3 has 16 amino acids. For the CDR3, the DNA is TGCGCCAGCAGCCCTCTGGGACAGGCGTTACGGACTGAAGCTTTCTTT. Encoded protein: CASSPLGQALRTEAFF.

This clonotype was found many times. The genes are TRBV4-3 and TRBJ1-4; D is undetermined. Germline V gives CDR1 LGHNA, CDR2 YSLEER. The CDR3 covers 16 residues. V was cut by 1 base and J by 8 bases, with 17 bases left in between. The CDR3: CASSQGTPYSGEKLFF. CDR3 bases: TGCGCCAGCAGCCAAGGCACCCCGTACAGCGGCGAAAAACTGTTTTTT.

This clonotype has at least ten counts. V and J are TRBV10-3 and TRBJ1-1, with 7 bases that match TRBD1. This CDR3 contains 16 residues. The V and J ends lost 2 bases and 3 bases, in that order; junction bases with no gene match: 9. Per the germline V gene, CDR1 is ENHRY and CDR2 is SYGVKD. Here the CDR3 DNA reads TGTGCCATCAGTGAGCGTGACGGACAGGCGGACACTGAAGCTTTCTTT. Protein sequence: CAISERDGQADTEAFF.

The chain links TRBV4-2 to TRBJ1-3; the match to TRBD1 covers 7 bases. CDR1 LGHNA and CDR2 YNFKEQ come from the germline V gene. Germline trimming cut 6 bases from V and 0 bases from J; bases unmatched to any gene: 14. The CDR3 extends over 18 amino acids. The chain's CDR3 is CASSPMRDSFFSGNTIYF. In DNA form, the CDR3 reads TGTGCCAGCAGTCCTATGCGGGACAGCTTTTTCTCTGGAAACACCATATATTTT.

This clonotype was detected ten times or more. This rearrangement joins TRBV20-1 to TRBJ1-1, with 10 bases matching TRBD1. This CDR3 has 14 residues. The germline V gene encodes CDR1 DFQATT and CDR2 SNEGSKA (reference sequence). V dropped 5 bases and J dropped 6; count of bases not matched to a gene: 9. CDR3 sequence (DNA): TGCAGTGCTTACCGGGACAGGGGAGGGCCTGAAGCTTTCTTT. Residues: CSAYRDRGGPEAFF.